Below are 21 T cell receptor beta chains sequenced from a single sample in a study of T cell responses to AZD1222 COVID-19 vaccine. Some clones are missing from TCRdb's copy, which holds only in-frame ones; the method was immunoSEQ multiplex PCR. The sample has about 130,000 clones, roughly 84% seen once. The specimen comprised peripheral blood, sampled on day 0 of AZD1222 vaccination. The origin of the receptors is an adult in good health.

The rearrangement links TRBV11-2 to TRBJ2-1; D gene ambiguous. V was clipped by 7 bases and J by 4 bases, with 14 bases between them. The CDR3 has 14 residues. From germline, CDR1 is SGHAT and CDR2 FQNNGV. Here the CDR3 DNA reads TGTGCCAGCACCCCTCAGGAGAAGTACAATGAGCAGTTCTTC. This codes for CASTPQEKYNEQFF. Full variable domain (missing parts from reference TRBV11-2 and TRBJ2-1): EAGVAQSPRYKIIEKRQSVAFWCNPISGHATLYWYQQILGQGPKLLIQFQNNGVVDDSQLPKDRFSAERLKGVDSTLKIQPAKLEDSAVYLCASTPQEKYNEQFFGPGTRLTVL.

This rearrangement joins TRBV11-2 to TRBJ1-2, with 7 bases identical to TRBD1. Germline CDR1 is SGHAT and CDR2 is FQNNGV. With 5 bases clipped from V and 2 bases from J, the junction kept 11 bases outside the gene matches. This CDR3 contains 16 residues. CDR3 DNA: TGTGCCAGCAGCCAACAGTCTGGACAGGCGAACTATGGCTACACCTTC. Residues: CASSQQSGQANYGYTF.

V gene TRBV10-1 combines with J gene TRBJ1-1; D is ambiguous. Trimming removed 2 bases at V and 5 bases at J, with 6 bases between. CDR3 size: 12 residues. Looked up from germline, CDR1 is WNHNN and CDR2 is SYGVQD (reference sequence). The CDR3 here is CASSEVGTEAFF. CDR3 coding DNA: TGCGCCAGCAGTGAGGTTGGAACTGAAGCTTTCTTT.

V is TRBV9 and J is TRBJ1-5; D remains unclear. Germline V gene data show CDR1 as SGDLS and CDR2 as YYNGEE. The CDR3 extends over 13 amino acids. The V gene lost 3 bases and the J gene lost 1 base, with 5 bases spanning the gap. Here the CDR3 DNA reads TGTGCCAGCAGCGAAGGAAGCAATCAGCCCCAGCATTTT. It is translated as CASSEGSNQPQHF.

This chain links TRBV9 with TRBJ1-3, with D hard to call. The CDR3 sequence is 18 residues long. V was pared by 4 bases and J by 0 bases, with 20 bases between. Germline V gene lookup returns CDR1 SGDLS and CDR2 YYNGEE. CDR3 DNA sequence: TGTGCCAGCAGCCACCCCGCGGTGAGCACCTCCTCTGGAAACACCATATATTTT. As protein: CASSHPAVSTSSGNTIYF.

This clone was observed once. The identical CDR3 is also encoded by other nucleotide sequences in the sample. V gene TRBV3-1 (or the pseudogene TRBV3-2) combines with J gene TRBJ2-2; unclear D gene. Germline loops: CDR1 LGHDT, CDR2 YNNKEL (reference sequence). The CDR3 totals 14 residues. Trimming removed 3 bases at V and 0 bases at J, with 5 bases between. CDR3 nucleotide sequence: TGTGCCAGCAGCCAGGGTACGAACACCGGGGAGCTGTTTTTT. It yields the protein CASSQGTNTGELFF.

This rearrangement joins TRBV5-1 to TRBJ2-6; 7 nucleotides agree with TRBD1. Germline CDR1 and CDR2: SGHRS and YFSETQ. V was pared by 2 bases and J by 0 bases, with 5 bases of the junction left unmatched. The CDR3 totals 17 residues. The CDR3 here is CASSFTGDGSGANVLTF. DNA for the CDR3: TGCGCCAGCAGCTTTACAGGGGACGGCTCTGGGGCCAACGTCCTGACTTTC.

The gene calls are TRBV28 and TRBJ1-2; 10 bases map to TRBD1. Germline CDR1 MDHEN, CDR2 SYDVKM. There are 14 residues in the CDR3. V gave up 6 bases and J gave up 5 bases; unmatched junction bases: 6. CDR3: CASRPGTGVYGYTF. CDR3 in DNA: TGTGCCAGCAGGCCTGGGACAGGGGTTTATGGCTACACCTTC.

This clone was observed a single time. CDR3 DNA: TGTGCCAGCACCAATACAGGGGCCGCTGAAGCTTTCTTT. This sequence encodes CASTNTGAAEAFF. This sequence joins TRBV6-6 and TRBJ1-1; 7 bases align to TRBD1. The J segment lost 6 bases and the V segment lost 7 bases, leaving 8 bases of the junction unmatched. Germline values: CDR1 MNHNY, CDR2 SVGAGI (reference sequence). This CDR3 is built from 13 residues.

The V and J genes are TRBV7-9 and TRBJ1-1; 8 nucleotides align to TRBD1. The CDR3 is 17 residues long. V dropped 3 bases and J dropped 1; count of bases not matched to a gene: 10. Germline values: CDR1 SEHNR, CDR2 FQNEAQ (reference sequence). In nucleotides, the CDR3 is TGTGCCAGCAGCTTGTCGGGCAGGGGGCTAGGGAACACTGAAGCTTTCTTT. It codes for CASSLSGRGLGNTEAFF. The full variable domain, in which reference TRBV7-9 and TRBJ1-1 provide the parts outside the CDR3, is DTGVSQNPRHKITKRGQNVTFRCDPISEHNRLYWYRQTLGQGPEFLTYFQNEAQLEKSRLLSDRFSAERPKGSFSTLEIQRTEQGDSAMYLCASSLSGRGLGNTEAFFGQGTRLTVV.

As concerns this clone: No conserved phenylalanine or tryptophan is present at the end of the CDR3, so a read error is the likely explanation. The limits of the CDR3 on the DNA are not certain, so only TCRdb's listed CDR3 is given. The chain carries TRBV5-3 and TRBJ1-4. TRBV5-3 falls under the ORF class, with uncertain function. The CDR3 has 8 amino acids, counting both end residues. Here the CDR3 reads CARSLEGV.

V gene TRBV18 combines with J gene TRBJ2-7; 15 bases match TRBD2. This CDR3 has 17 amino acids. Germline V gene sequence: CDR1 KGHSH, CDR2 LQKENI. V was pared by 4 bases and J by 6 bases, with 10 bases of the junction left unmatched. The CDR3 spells CASSQGLAGGFPREQYF. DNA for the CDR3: TGTGCCAGCTCACAAGGACTAGCGGGAGGGTTTCCCCGCGAGCAGTACTTC. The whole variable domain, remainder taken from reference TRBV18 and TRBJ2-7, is NAGVMQNPRHLVRRRGQEARLRCSPMKGHSHVYWYRQLPEEGLKFMVYLQKENIIDESGMPKERFSAEFPKEGPSILRIQQVVRGDSAAYFCASSQGLAGGFPREQYFGPGTRLTVT.

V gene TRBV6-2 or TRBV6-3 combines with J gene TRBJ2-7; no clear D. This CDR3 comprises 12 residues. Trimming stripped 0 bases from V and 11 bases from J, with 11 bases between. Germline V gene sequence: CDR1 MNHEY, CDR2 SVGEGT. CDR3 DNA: TGTGCCAGCAGTTACTCGAAAAGCCCCAAGTACTTC. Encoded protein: CASSYSKSPKYF.

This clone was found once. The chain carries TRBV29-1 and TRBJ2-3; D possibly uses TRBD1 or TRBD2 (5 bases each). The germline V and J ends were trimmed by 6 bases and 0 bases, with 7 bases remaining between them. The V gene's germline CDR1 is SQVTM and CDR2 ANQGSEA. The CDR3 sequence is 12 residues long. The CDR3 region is CSVWDSTDTQYF. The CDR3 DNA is TGCAGCGTGTGGGACAGCACAGATACGCAGTATTTT.

The CDR3 sequence: CASSKGEGTSYNEQFF. CDR3 bases: TGTGCCAGTAGCAAAGGAGAAGGGACGTCGTACAATGAGCAGTTCTTC. J is TRBJ2-1 and V is TRBV19; D may be TRBD1 or TRBD2 (5 bases each). CDR1 is LNHDA and CDR2 is SQIVND in the germline V gene (reference sequence). The ends were cut back, 6 bases at V and 4 bases at J, with 19 bases in the middle. The CDR3 length is 16 residues. The full variable domain, in which reference TRBV19 and TRBJ2-1 provide the parts outside the CDR3, is DGGITQSPKYLFRKEGQNVTLSCEQNLNHDAMYWYRQDPGQGLRLIYYSQIVNDFQKGDIAEGYSVSREKKESFPLTVTSAQKNPTAFYLCASSKGEGTSYNEQFFGPGTRLTVL.

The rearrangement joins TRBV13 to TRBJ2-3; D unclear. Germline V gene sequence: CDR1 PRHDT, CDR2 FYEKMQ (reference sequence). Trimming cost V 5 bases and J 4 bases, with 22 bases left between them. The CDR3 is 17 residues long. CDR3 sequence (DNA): TGTGCCAGCAGCCCCCTTTTAGCCGGATCCGAGCCAGATACGCAGTATTTT. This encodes CASSPLLAGSEPDTQYF. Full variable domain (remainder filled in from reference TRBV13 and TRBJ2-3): AAGVIQSPRHLIKEKRETATLKCYPIPRHDTVYWYQQGPGQDPQFLISFYEKMQSDKGSIPDRFSAQQFSDYHSELNMSSLELGDSALYFCASSPLLAGSEPDTQYFGPGTRLTVL.

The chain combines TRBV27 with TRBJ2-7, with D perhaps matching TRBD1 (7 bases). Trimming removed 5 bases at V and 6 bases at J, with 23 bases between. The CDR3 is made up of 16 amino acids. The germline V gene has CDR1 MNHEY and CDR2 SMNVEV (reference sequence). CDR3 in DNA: TGTGCCAGCAGTAACCGAATGACAGGGACTCCTAGCGAGCAGTACTTC. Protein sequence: CASSNRMTGTPSEQYF.

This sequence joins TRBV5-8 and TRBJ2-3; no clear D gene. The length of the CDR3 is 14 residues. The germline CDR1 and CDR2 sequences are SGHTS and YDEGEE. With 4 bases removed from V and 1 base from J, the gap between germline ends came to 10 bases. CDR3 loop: CASSRQWGTDTQYF. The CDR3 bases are TGTGCCAGCAGCCGCCAATGGGGCACAGATACGCAGTATTTT.

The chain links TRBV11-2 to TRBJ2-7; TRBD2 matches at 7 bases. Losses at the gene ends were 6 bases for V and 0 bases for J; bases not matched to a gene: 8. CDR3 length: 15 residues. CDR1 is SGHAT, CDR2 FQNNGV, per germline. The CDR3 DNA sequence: TGTGCCAGCAGGTCGGGACTACAAAGCTCCTACGAGCAGTACTTC. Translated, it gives CASRSGLQSSYEQYF.

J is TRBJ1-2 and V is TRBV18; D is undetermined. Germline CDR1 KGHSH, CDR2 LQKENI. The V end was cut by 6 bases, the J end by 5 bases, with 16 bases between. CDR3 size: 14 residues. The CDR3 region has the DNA TGTGCCAGCTCTCCCGGCGGAGGAACATATGGCTACACCTTC. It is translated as CASSPGGGTYGYTF.

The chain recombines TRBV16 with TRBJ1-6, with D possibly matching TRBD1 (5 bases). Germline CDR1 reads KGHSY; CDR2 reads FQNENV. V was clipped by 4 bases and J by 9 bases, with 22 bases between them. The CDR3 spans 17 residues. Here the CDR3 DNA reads TGTGCCAGCAGCCCCCCGCGGGGGATTGGATTTGGTTCACCCCTCCACTTT. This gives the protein CASSPPRGIGFGSPLHF.